This TCR beta chain was profiled in a study of blood T cell repertoires in COVID-19. Study background: From T cells, B-cell-depleted T cells, or PBMCs came the material, which was cDNA or gDNA.

Sequencing was performed with immunoSEQ multiplex PCR; in TCRdb, only in-frame clones are kept and a portion is missing. The table records approximately 450,000 clones, around 91% of them present only once. The CDR3 runs 18 residues. Germline lookup yields CDR1 MDHEN and CDR2 SYDVKM. With 4 bases clipped from V and 0 bases from J, the junction kept 9 bases outside the gene matches. Recruitment covered roughly 24 US areas and drew participants whose ages spanned roughly 18 to 100 years. The V and J genes are TRBV28 and TRBJ2-4; 10 nucleotides match TRBD2. This receptor was taken from a man aged 25-40 years who had recovered from COVID-19. Sequencing used PBMCs or T cells enriched from blood (not recorded which). CDR3 DNA: TGTGCCAGCAGTTACCTAGCGGGAGACCCGTTAGCCAAAAACATTCAGTACTTC. It encodes CASSYLAGDPLAKNIQYF. The variable domain in full, completed from reference TRBV28 and TRBJ2-4, reads DVKVTQSSRYLVKRTGEKVFLECVQDMDHENMFWYRQDPGLGLRLIYFSYDVKMKEKGDIPEGYSVSREKKERFSLILESASTNQTSMYLCASSYLAGDPLAKNIQYFGAGTRLSVL.